This TCR beta chain was identified during a study of blood T cell repertoires in COVID-19. Authors' analysis steps: Reference gene primer amplification yielded estimated nucleated cell counts. This table comes from immunoSEQ multiplex PCR, and its TCRdb copy is limited to in-frame clones, with some not included. The DNA was the basis for D and trimming; V, J and clone size are from that table. This sample has over 200,000 clones, with around 87% found just once. V gave up 6 bases and J gave up 1 base, with 10 bases separating them. The CDR3 runs to 12 residues. Per germline, CDR1 SQVTM and CDR2 ANQGSEA.

Sample: peripheral blood. The chain uses TRBV29-1 and TRBJ2-7; possibly TRBD2 for D (6 bases). This receptor was identified in a woman in her forties or fifties with acute or convalescent COVID-19. The CDR3 sequence: CSVSEGSYEQYF. The DNA of the CDR3 is TGCAGCGTGTCGGAGGGATCCTACGAGCAGTACTTC.